These 4 T cell receptor beta chains originate from one sample sequenced in a study of T cell responses to AZD1222 COVID-19 vaccine. The data were produced by immunoSEQ multiplex PCR, yet TCRdb's version contains in-frame clones alone and is incomplete. The data hold around 270,000 clones, with around 92% observed a single time. The sample here was peripheral blood, taken 28 days after the second AZD1222 dose. The receptors were gathered from an adult who received the AZD1222 COVID-19 vaccine.

Turning to this clone: This CDR3 is also generated by other DNA sequences in the sample. This rearrangement joins TRBV7-2 to TRBJ1-6; D possibly corresponds to TRBD1 (5 bases). Trimming cost V 4 bases and J 4 bases, with 14 bases left between them. Germline CDR1 and CDR2: SGHTA and FQGNSA. CDR3 length: 16 amino acids. The CDR3 nucleotides are TGTGCCAGCAGCTCCGGGGGGGGTCGTTATAATTCACCCCTCCACTTT. As protein: CASSSGGGRYNSPLHF.

The chain links TRBV5-4 to TRBJ1-1; 7 nucleotides line up with TRBD1. Germline CDR1 reads SGHNT; CDR2 reads YYREEE (reference sequence). V shed 5 bases and J 0 bases; nucleotides not matched to a gene: 4. This CDR3 has 14 amino acids. The CDR3 reads CASRGQTMNTEAFF. CDR3 nucleotide sequence: TGTGCCAGCAGGGGACAGACCATGAACACTGAAGCTTTCTTT.

The chain links TRBV11-2 to TRBJ2-3, with D possibly called TRBD1 or TRBD2 (5 bases each). The CDR3 extends over 15 amino acids. Germline CDR1 and CDR2: SGHAT and FQNNGV. Trimming removed 8 bases at V and 2 bases at J, with 17 bases between. Written as DNA, the CDR3 is TGTGCCAGCGCCTTGAGGGGAGCTCTCACAGATACGCAGTATTTT. It yields the protein CASALRGALTDTQYF.

This clone has more than one count but fewer than ten. This sequence joins TRBV7-3 and TRBJ1-2, with TRBD1 identical over 8 bases. V shed 5 bases and J 8 bases; nucleotides not matched to a gene: 7. The CDR3 consists of 13 residues. Germline V gene data show CDR1 as SGHTA and CDR2 as FQGTGA. CDR3 region: CASSPTGGGGYTF. CDR3 sequence (DNA): TGTGCCAGCAGCCCAACAGGGGGAGGAGGCTACACCTTC. Filled out from reference TRBV7-3 and TRBJ1-2, the complete variable domain reads GAGVSQTPSNKVTEKGKYVELRCDPISGHTALYWYRQSLGQGPEFLIYFQGTGAADDSGLPNDRFFAVRPEGSVSTLKIQRTERGDSAVYLCASSPTGGGGYTFGSGTRLTVV.